The rows below give T cell receptor beta chains drawn from one sample of a study of blood T cell repertoires in COVID-19. The data were produced by immunoSEQ multiplex PCR, yet TCRdb's version contains in-frame clones alone and is incomplete. The table lists more than 200,000 clones, 80% to 90% of them singletons, with roughly 10% in the top ten. Sequenced sample: peripheral blood. The receptor set was obtained from a woman of 80 years or more with COVID-19, enrolled during active disease. Each CDR3 is given with its conserved first and last residue. D genes are given only for firm matches. Some rows have no size entry. The others give once, few or many, or a class for an expanded clone.

j_gene: TRBJ1-2; v_gene: TRBV27; abundance: NA; d_gene: TRBD1; CDR3aa: CASKDPGQGRWGYTF; CDR3nt: TGTGCCAGCAAGGATCCGGGACAGGGACGGTGGGGCTACACCTTC
j_gene: TRBJ2-1; v_gene: TRBV7-8; abundance: NA; d_gene: NA; CDR3aa: CASSSLNEQFF; CDR3nt: TGTGCCAGCAGCTCCCTCAATGAGCAGTTCTTC
j_gene: TRBJ2-5; v_gene: TRBV4-1; abundance: NA; d_gene: TRBD2; CDR3aa: CASSQVRAGGLGQETQYF; CDR3nt: TGCGCCAGCAGCCAAGTCAGAGCGGGGGGGCTTGGGCAAGAGACCCAGTACTTC
j_gene: TRBJ1-1; v_gene: TRBV28; abundance: NA; d_gene: NA; CDR3aa: CASSRGHLNTEAFF; CDR3nt: TGTGCCAGCAGCAGGGGACATCTGAACACTGAAGCTTTCTTT
j_gene: TRBJ2-5; v_gene: TRBV6-2/TRBV6-3; abundance: NA; d_gene: NA; CDR3aa: CASSYGGGGQQETQYF; CDR3nt: TGTGCCAGCAGTTACGGCGGCGGGGGCCAGCAAGAGACCCAGTACTTC
j_gene: TRBJ2-3; v_gene: TRBV25-1; abundance: NA; d_gene: TRBD1; CDR3aa: CASSEGQNTDTQYF; CDR3nt: TGTGCCAGCAGTGAGGGACAGAACACAGATACGCAGTATTTT
j_gene: TRBJ2-4; v_gene: TRBV10-1; abundance: NA; d_gene: TRBD1; CDR3aa: CASSDGTDTKNIQYF; CDR3nt: TGCGCCAGCAGTGACGGGACAGATACCAAAAACATTCAGTACTTC
j_gene: TRBJ1-1; v_gene: TRBV10-2; abundance: NA; d_gene: NA; CDR3aa: CASSGTGRQYNTEAFF; CDR3nt: TGCGCCAGCAGTGGAACGGGTCGACAGTACAACACTGAAGCTTTCTTT
j_gene: TRBJ2-3; v_gene: TRBV5-1; abundance: NA; d_gene: NA; CDR3aa: CASSLDSTPTSTDTQYF; CDR3nt: TGCGCCAGCAGCTTGGACAGCACCCCCACCAGCACAGATACGCAGTATTTT
j_gene: TRBJ1-2; v_gene: TRBV4-1; abundance: NA; d_gene: NA; CDR3aa: CASSQEIAGKYGYTF; CDR3nt: TGCGCCAGCAGCCAAGAAATCGCAGGGAAATATGGCTACACCTTC
j_gene: TRBJ2-5; v_gene: TRBV7-9; abundance: NA; d_gene: NA; CDR3aa: CASSLEGSLRIETQYF; CDR3nt: TGTGCCAGCAGCTTAGAAGGATCACTGCGGATCGAGACCCAGTACTTC
j_gene: TRBJ2-7; v_gene: TRBV6-1; abundance: NA; d_gene: NA; CDR3aa: CASSENRQYEQYF; CDR3nt: TGTGCCAGCAGTGAAAATCGCCAGTACGAGCAGTACTTC
j_gene: TRBJ1-1; v_gene: TRBV18; abundance: NA; d_gene: TRBD1; CDR3aa: CASSPLGQGADTEAFF; CDR3nt: TGTGCCAGCTCACCACTGGGACAGGGTGCGGACACTGAAGCTTTCTTT
j_gene: TRBJ1-2; v_gene: TRBV6-5; abundance: few; d_gene: NA; CDR3aa: CATVSPGGYTF; CDR3nt: TGTGCCACCGTGAGTCCAGGGGGCTACACCTTC
j_gene: TRBJ2-7; v_gene: TRBV29-1; abundance: NA; d_gene: TRBD1; CDR3aa: CSATPGQAYEQYF; CDR3nt: TGCAGCGCGACCCCAGGACAGGCCTACGAGCAGTACTTC
j_gene: TRBJ1-5; v_gene: TRBV7-2; abundance: NA; d_gene: NA; CDR3aa: CASSFPGVGQPQHF; CDR3nt: TGTGCCAGCAGCTTCCCGGGAGTCGGTCAGCCCCAGCATTTT
j_gene: TRBJ1-2; v_gene: TRBV6-5; abundance: NA; d_gene: TRBD1; CDR3aa: CASSYRSDRGYGYTF; CDR3nt: TGTGCCAGCAGTTACCGTTCGGACAGGGGCTATGGCTACACCTTC
j_gene: TRBJ1-1; v_gene: TRBV7-2; abundance: NA; d_gene: NA; CDR3aa: CASLSRAGTEAFF; CDR3nt: TGTGCCAGCCTTTCCCGGGCGGGCACTGAAGCTTTCTTT
j_gene: TRBJ1-3; v_gene: TRBV6-5; abundance: NA; d_gene: NA; CDR3aa: CASSYSGRGNTIYF; CDR3nt: TGTGCCAGCAGTTACTCGGGGAGGGGAAACACCATATATTTT
j_gene: TRBJ1-2; v_gene: TRBV4-3; abundance: NA; d_gene: NA; CDR3aa: CASSQDSDFYGYTF; CDR3nt: TGCGCCAGCAGCCAAGATAGCGACTTCTATGGCTACACCTTC
j_gene: TRBJ1-1; v_gene: TRBV19; abundance: once; d_gene: TRBD1; CDR3aa: CASRTGGEVGTEAFF; CDR3nt: TGTGCCAGTAGAACAGGGGGCGAGGTAGGGACTGAAGCTTTCTTT
j_gene: TRBJ1-5; v_gene: TRBV6-1; abundance: NA; d_gene: NA; CDR3aa: CASSEIAGHQPQHF; CDR3nt: TGTGCCAGCAGTGAAATCGCAGGCCATCAGCCCCAGCATTTT
j_gene: TRBJ1-4; v_gene: TRBV7-8; abundance: few; d_gene: NA; CDR3aa: CASSLAFGRGSEKLFF; CDR3nt: TGTGCCAGCAGCTTAGCATTCGGCAGGGGCAGTGAAAAACTGTTTTTT
j_gene: TRBJ1-5; v_gene: TRBV4-1; abundance: NA; d_gene: NA; CDR3aa: CASSQDPGFANQPQHF; CDR3nt: TGCGCCAGCAGCCAAGACCCAGGGTTCGCGAATCAGCCCCAGCATTTT
j_gene: TRBJ2-1; v_gene: TRBV10-3; abundance: NA; d_gene: TRBD2; CDR3aa: CAISDHGTTNNEQFF; CDR3nt: TGTGCCATCAGTGATCACGGGACTACCAACAATGAGCAGTTCTTC
j_gene: TRBJ1-2; v_gene: TRBV10-3; abundance: NA; d_gene: TRBD1; CDR3aa: CAISESRDRTAYGYTF; CDR3nt: TGTGCCATCAGTGAGTCTAGGGACAGGACAGCCTATGGCTACACCTTC
j_gene: TRBJ2-1; v_gene: TRBV5-1; abundance: NA; d_gene: NA; CDR3aa: CASSFSLANEQFF; CDR3nt: TGCGCCAGCAGCTTCTCCCTTGCGAATGAGCAGTTCTTC
j_gene: TRBJ1-2; v_gene: TRBV5-6; abundance: few; d_gene: NA; CDR3aa: CASSIRSPRNYGYTF; CDR3nt: TGTGCCAGCAGCATAAGAAGTCCCAGGAACTATGGCTACACCTTC
j_gene: TRBJ1-3; v_gene: TRBV30; abundance: NA; d_gene: NA; CDR3aa: CAWRPQQGVGGNTIYF; CDR3nt: TGTGCCTGGAGACCTCAACAGGGAGTCGGTGGAAACACCATATATTTT
j_gene: TRBJ1-6; v_gene: TRBV5-4; abundance: few; d_gene: NA; CDR3aa: CASSSNFFGSYNSPLHF; CDR3nt: TGTGCCAGCAGTTCTAATTTCTTTGGCTCCTATAATTCACCCCTCCACTTT
j_gene: TRBJ1-4; v_gene: TRBV30; abundance: once; d_gene: NA; CDR3aa: CAWSPGQTETNEKLFF; CDR3nt: TGTGCCTGGAGTCCCGGACAGACGGAGACTAATGAAAAACTGTTTTTT
j_gene: TRBJ2-3; v_gene: TRBV27; abundance: NA; d_gene: NA; CDR3aa: CASSPGLHSTDTQYF; CDR3nt: TGTGCCAGCAGTCCGGGACTCCACTCCACAGATACGCAGTATTTT
j_gene: TRBJ1-5; v_gene: TRBV7-9; abundance: NA; d_gene: NA; CDR3aa: CASSLDRVVSQPQHF; CDR3nt: TGTGCCAGCAGCTTAGACAGGGTTGTAAGTCAGCCCCAGCATTTT
j_gene: TRBJ1-2; v_gene: TRBV4-1; abundance: NA; d_gene: NA; CDR3aa: CASSQEPTANYGYTF; CDR3nt: TGCGCCAGCAGCCAAGAGCCGACAGCTAACTATGGCTACACCTTC
j_gene: TRBJ2-1; v_gene: TRBV19; abundance: NA; d_gene: NA; CDR3aa: CASMRSASFYNEQFF; CDR3nt: TGTGCCAGTATGAGGTCAGCCTCCTTCTACAATGAGCAGTTCTTC
j_gene: TRBJ2-5; v_gene: TRBV7-9; abundance: NA; d_gene: TRBD2; CDR3aa: CASSPSGGATETQYF; CDR3nt: TGTGCCAGCAGCCCTAGCGGGGGGGCCACAGAGACCCAGTACTTC
j_gene: TRBJ2-3; v_gene: TRBV24-1; abundance: NA; d_gene: TRBD1; CDR3aa: CATSEPGQGLGTDTQYF; CDR3nt: TGTGCCACCAGTGAGCCGGGACAGGGACTTGGCACAGATACGCAGTATTTT
j_gene: TRBJ1-1; v_gene: TRBV19; abundance: NA; d_gene: TRBD1; CDR3aa: CASGTGASEAFF; CDR3nt: TGTGCCAGTGGGACAGGGGCTTCTGAAGCTTTCTTT
j_gene: TRBJ2-2; v_gene: TRBV18; abundance: NA; d_gene: NA; CDR3aa: CASSLGQNTGELFF; CDR3nt: TGTGCCAGCTCGCTCGGACAGAACACCGGGGAGCTGTTTTTT
j_gene: TRBJ2-3; v_gene: TRBV7-3; abundance: few; d_gene: NA; CDR3aa: CASSSHIPQGGSTDTQYF; CDR3nt: TGTGCCAGCAGCTCACATATACCACAGGGAGGGAGCACAGATACGCAGTATTTT
j_gene: TRBJ2-2; v_gene: TRBV2; abundance: NA; d_gene: NA; CDR3aa: CASGRQGADTGELFF; CDR3nt: TGTGCCAGCGGGCGGCAGGGCGCGGACACCGGGGAGCTGTTTTTT
j_gene: TRBJ1-1; v_gene: TRBV12-3/TRBV12-4; abundance: NA; d_gene: NA; CDR3aa: CASSLSGVHGAFF; CDR3nt: TGTGCCAGCAGTTTGTCAGGGGTTCACGGAGCTTTCTTT
j_gene: TRBJ2-7; v_gene: TRBV7-9; abundance: NA; d_gene: NA; CDR3aa: CATQGLAGEQYF; CDR3nt: TGTGCCACCCAGGGACTGGCCGGCGAGCAGTACTTC
j_gene: TRBJ2-3; v_gene: TRBV14; abundance: NA; d_gene: NA; CDR3aa: CASSQGIGAQYF; CDR3nt: TGTGCCAGCAGCCAAGGGATAGGGGCGCAGTATTTT
j_gene: TRBJ1-1; v_gene: TRBV4-3; abundance: few; d_gene: NA; CDR3aa: CASSLGGATNTEAFF; CDR3nt: TGCGCCAGCAGCTTAGGCGGGGCGACGAACACTGAAGCTTTCTTT
j_gene: TRBJ2-3; v_gene: TRBV5-1; abundance: NA; d_gene: NA; CDR3aa: CASSPTTPQGRGDTQYF; CDR3nt: TGCGCCAGCAGCCCGACTACCCCACAGGGAAGGGGAGATACGCAGTATTTT
j_gene: TRBJ2-5; v_gene: TRBV5-6; abundance: NA; d_gene: TRBD2; CDR3aa: CASSWGLSQETQYF; CDR3nt: TGTGCCAGCAGCTGGGGACTAAGTCAAGAGACCCAGTACTTC
j_gene: TRBJ1-1; v_gene: TRBV18; abundance: NA; d_gene: TRBD1; CDR3aa: CASSPYLGQGGTEAFF; CDR3nt: TGTGCCAGCTCACCTTACTTAGGACAGGGTGGGACTGAAGCTTTCTTT
j_gene: TRBJ1-4; v_gene: TRBV28; abundance: NA; d_gene: TRBD1; CDR3aa: CASSSGQTLREKLFF; CDR3nt: TGTGCCAGCAGCTCGGGACAGACCCTCAGGGAAAAACTGTTTTTT
j_gene: TRBJ2-7; v_gene: TRBV6-6; abundance: NA; d_gene: NA; CDR3aa: CASSYSSDYEQYF; CDR3nt: TGTGCCAGCAGTTACTCTAGCGACTACGAGCAGTACTTC
j_gene: TRBJ1-4; v_gene: TRBV6-5; abundance: NA; d_gene: NA; CDR3aa: CASRSGQGEKLFF; CDR3nt: TGTGCCAGCAGAAGTGGACAAGGCGAAAAACTGTTTTTT
j_gene: TRBJ2-1; v_gene: TRBV6-5; abundance: NA; d_gene: TRBD2; CDR3aa: CASSSATSGGYNEQFF; CDR3nt: TGTGCCAGCAGTTCCGCGACTAGCGGGGGCTACAATGAGCAGTTCTTC
j_gene: TRBJ2-3; v_gene: TRBV7-3; abundance: NA; d_gene: NA; CDR3aa: CASSSMGPWDTQYF; CDR3nt: TGTGCCAGCAGCTCGATGGGCCCGTGGGATACGCAGTATTTT
j_gene: TRBJ1-3; v_gene: TRBV3-1/TRBV3-2; abundance: NA; d_gene: TRBD1; CDR3aa: CASSLSTGPGNTIYF; CDR3nt: TGTGCCAGCAGCCTATCGACAGGGCCTGGAAACACCATATATTTT
j_gene: TRBJ1-5; v_gene: TRBV7-9; abundance: NA; d_gene: NA; CDR3aa: CASSDSGGGGNQPQHF; CDR3nt: TGTGCCAGCAGCGATTCGGGAGGAGGTGGCAATCAGCCCCAGCATTTT
j_gene: TRBJ1-4; v_gene: TRBV27; abundance: NA; d_gene: TRBD1; CDR3aa: CASRSTGREKLFF; CDR3nt: TGTGCCAGCAGATCGACAGGGAGGGAAAAACTGTTTTTT
j_gene: TRBJ1-6; v_gene: TRBV6-5; abundance: NA; d_gene: NA; CDR3aa: CASSYSAPPDNSPLHF; CDR3nt: TGTGCCAGCAGTTACTCAGCCCCGCCGGATAATTCACCCCTCCACTTT
j_gene: TRBJ2-7; v_gene: TRBV5-1; abundance: NA; d_gene: TRBD1; CDR3aa: CASSLGAGGERQYF; CDR3nt: TGCGCCAGCAGCTTAGGGGCAGGGGGCGAAAGGCAGTACTTC
j_gene: TRBJ1-2; v_gene: TRBV21-1; abundance: NA; d_gene: NA; CDR3aa: CASSKIRGYGYTF; CDR3nt: TGTGCCAGCAGCAAAATCAGGGGCTATGGCTACACCTTC